Many counts were recorded for the clone carrying this TCR beta chain. The antigen remains undetermined. CDR1 SQVTM and CDR2 ANQGSEA come from the germline V gene. J gave up 6 bases and V 6 bases, and 14 bases lay outside the gene matches. There are 15 residues in the CDR3. cDNA molecules, individually, were tagged with unique molecular identifiers. A single record per CDR3 protein comes from TCRdb applying MiXCR to the 5' RACE reads. This table holds approximately 69,000 distinct CDR3 sequences, around an eighth found once. The data were obtained in a study of early T cells in non-severe SARS-CoV-2 infection. Study in general: The input, bulk RNA from unsorted whole blood, was sequenced, and chains were unpaired. Overall study findings and caveats: In VDJdb matching, anti-spike CD8 responses were favored while private and CD4 specificities went missing.

Sequenced here: whole blood, sampled at baseline. The chain links TRBV29-1 to TRBJ2-3; 8 positions match TRBD2. The sequence came from an adult who was a healthcare worker with PCR-confirmed SARS-CoV-2 infection or an uninfected control (not recorded which). The DNA of the CDR3 is TGCAGCGTCGCTGGCGGGGGGCCTGGGACCGATACGCAGTATTTT. It codes for CSVAGGGPGTDTQYF.